Presented here are 21 T cell receptor beta chains from one specimen sequenced in a study of T cell changes during pregnancy in multiple sclerosis. Using immunoSEQ multiplex PCR, the repertoire was profiled, and TCRdb retains in-frame clones only, with some absent. The sample shows 10,000 to 13,000 clones, approximately 90% of them seen only once. This sample comprised CD8+ T cells from peripheral blood mononuclear cells, obtained in the first trimester of pregnancy. These receptors originate from a female donor in good health, enrolled as a control in a pregnancy study.

The V call is TRBV6-4, the J call TRBJ2-1, with 11 bases fitting TRBD1. The V gene's germline CDR1 is MRHNA and CDR2 SNTAGT. The junction had 0 bases not matched to a gene; V was cut back by 2 bases and J by 6 bases. The CDR3 spans 14 residues. As DNA, the CDR3 is TGTGCCAGCAGTGACGGGACAGGGGGCAATGAGCAGTTCTTC. This encodes CASSDGTGGNEQFF.

This chain joins TRBV2 and TRBJ2-7; D is possibly TRBD1 (5 bases). The CDR3 extends over 14 amino acids. In germline, CDR1 is SNHLY, CDR2 FYNNEI. V was shortened by 7 bases and J by 2 bases, with 15 bases between the two germline ends. In nucleotides, the CDR3 is TGTGCCAGCAATCCTACGGACAACGCCTACGAGCAGTACTTC. Its translation: CASNPTDNAYEQYF.

The V and J genes are TRBV9 and TRBJ1-3; weak D call: TRBD1 (5 bases). This CDR3 spans 13 amino acids. Between the trimmed V and J ends, which lost 3 bases and 6 bases, there was a span of 10 bases. Germline CDR1 and CDR2: SGDLS and YYNGEE. The CDR3 loop is CASSDGTLNTIYF. In DNA, the CDR3 is TGTGCCAGCAGCGACGGGACTCTAAACACCATATATTTT.

Regarding this clone: A read error may produce the germline difference seen at one junction end. The J gene is TRBJ2-3, the V gene TRBV19; 10 bases align to TRBD1. The CDR3 sequence is 15 residues long. CDR1 LNHDA and CDR2 SQIVND come from the germline V gene (reference sequence). The CDR3 sequence is CASSLKTGGTDTQYF. CDR3 in DNA: TGTGCCAGTAGTCTAAAGACAGGGGGCACTGATACGCAGTATTTT.

The V and J genes are TRBV29-1 and TRBJ2-3, with a possible D match to TRBD1 (5 bases). V was clipped by 6 bases and J by 2 bases, with 15 bases between them. CDR3 length equals 14 residues. Germline CDR1 is SQVTM and CDR2 is ANQGSEA. The CDR3 DNA is TGCAGCGTCAATTCTCAGGGTTACACAGATACGCAGTATTTT. Amino acids: CSVNSQGYTDTQYF.

V is TRBV29-1 and J is TRBJ2-2; 7 bases line up with TRBD1. CDR3 length equals 14 residues. Per the germline V gene, CDR1 is SQVTM and CDR2 is ANQGSEA. With V trimmed by 4 bases and J by 2 bases, 4 bases remained unmatched. CDR3 DNA: TGCAGCGTTGGGGGACAGAGTAACACCGGGGAGCTGTTTTTT. This gives the protein CSVGGQSNTGELFF.

The chain couples TRBV7-9 to TRBJ1-4; 7 bases are a match to TRBD1. CDR3 length: 15 residues. In germline, CDR1 is SEHNR, CDR2 FQNEAQ (reference sequence). With V trimmed by 1 base and J by 6 bases, 5 bases remained unmatched. This CDR3 is CASSLVEGADEKLFF. DNA of the CDR3: TGTGCCAGCAGCTTAGTAGAGGGGGCAGATGAAAAACTGTTTTTT. Based on the CDR3 plus reference TRBV7-9 and TRBJ1-4, the full variable domain is DTGVSQNPRHKITKRGQNVTFRCDPISEHNRLYWYRQTLGQGPEFLTYFQNEAQLEKSRLLSDRFSAERPKGSFSTLEIQRTEQGDSAMYLCASSLVEGADEKLFFGSGTQLSVL.

This clone was recorded a few times. V and J are TRBV19 and TRBJ2-7; D is possibly TRBD1 (6 bases). CDR1 and CDR2 (germline): LNHDA, SQIVND (reference sequence). V was pared by 3 bases and J by 6 bases, with 9 bases between. This CDR3 region has 12 residues. The CDR3 nucleotides are TGTGCCAGTAGTATTGGGGACACCGAGCAGTACTTC. Protein product: CASSIGDTEQYF.

V and J are TRBV27 and TRBJ1-3; D may be TRBD1 (5 bases). This CDR3 has 14 residues. Germline V gene lookup returns CDR1 MNHEY and CDR2 SMNVEV (reference sequence). V was trimmed by 5 bases and J by 6 bases, leaving 14 bases between them. The DNA for the CDR3 is TGTGCCAGCAGTGCCCAGGGAACCCCAAACACCATATATTTT. Translating it yields CASSAQGTPNTIYF.

The V gene is TRBV30, the J gene TRBJ1-5; 7 positions match TRBD1. Per the germline V gene, CDR1 is GTSNPN and CDR2 is SVGIG (reference sequence). The V gene end was trimmed by 0 bases and the J gene end by 5 bases; junction bases not matched to a gene: 7. This CDR3 is 15 amino acids long. CDR3 residues: CAWSVPRGLHQPQHF. As DNA, the CDR3 is TGTGCCTGGAGTGTACCTAGGGGGCTGCATCAGCCCCAGCATTTT.

The rearrangement links TRBV7-6 to TRBJ2-1; D unresolved. From germline, CDR1 is SGHVS and CDR2 FNYEAQ. Trimming pared 0 bases from V and 5 bases from J, leaving 8 bases between. This CDR3 has 14 amino acids. The CDR3 reads CASSLAGGHNEQFF. The CDR3 nucleotides are TGTGCCAGCAGCTTAGCTGGCGGCCACAATGAGCAGTTCTTC.

The CDR3 reads CASSRTSTDTQYF. In nucleotides, the CDR3 is TGTGCCAGCTCAAGGACTAGCACAGATACGCAGTATTTT. V gene TRBV6-5 combines with J gene TRBJ2-3, with D possibly being TRBD2 (5 bases). Trimming cost V 8 bases and J 0 bases, with 9 bases left between them. The CDR3 has 13 amino acids. Germline lookup yields CDR1 MNHEY and CDR2 SVGAGI.

The chain employs TRBV7-9 and TRBJ2-7, with a possible D match to TRBD1 (6 bases). The V end was cut by 5 bases, the J end by 2 bases, with 10 bases between. Germline CDR1 SEHNR, CDR2 FQNEAQ (reference sequence). The CDR3 spans 13 residues. The CDR3 loop is CASSRGQPYEQYF. The CDR3 nucleotides are TGTGCCAGCAGCCGCGGACAGCCCTACGAGCAGTACTTC. Filled out from reference TRBV7-9 and TRBJ2-7, the complete variable domain reads DTGVSQNPRHKITKRGQNVTFRCDPISEHNRLYWYRQTLGQGPEFLTYFQNEAQLEKSRLLSDRFSAERPKGSFSTLEIQRTEQGDSAMYLCASSRGQPYEQYFGPGTRLTVT.

Here the CDR3 reads CASSTLHGLGYF. The CDR3 region has the DNA TGTGCCAGCAGTACACTGCACGGACTGGGGTACTTC. J is TRBJ2-7 and V is TRBV27, with a possible D match to TRBD2 (5 bases). The CDR3 is made up of 12 amino acids. V was pared by 5 bases and J by 12 bases, with 17 bases between. Germline CDR1 is MNHEY and CDR2 is SMNVEV (reference sequence).

This CDR3 is CASSGGSRHGYTF. Here the CDR3 DNA reads TGTGCCAGCAGCGGAGGTTCGCGCCATGGCTACACCTTC. This chain links TRBV9 with TRBJ1-2; no reliable D call. This CDR3 is 13 amino acids long. Trimming stripped 3 bases from V and 6 bases from J, with 12 bases between. The germline gives CDR1 SGDLS, CDR2 YYNGEE.

The rearrangement joins TRBV4-3 to TRBJ1-5, with D unresolved. Germline V gene sequence: CDR1 LGHNA, CDR2 YSLEER. Trimming stripped 1 base from V and 2 bases from J, with 9 bases between. The CDR3 spans 15 residues. The chain's CDR3 is CASSQGSTGNQPQHF. The CDR3 bases are TGCGCCAGCAGCCAAGGGAGTACGGGCAATCAGCCCCAGCATTTT.

The gene calls are TRBV11-2 and TRBJ1-2; the D gene is possibly TRBD1 (6 bases). This CDR3 is built from 14 residues. V lost 4 bases and J lost 8, with 17 bases in between. CDR1 is SGHAT, CDR2 FQNNGV, per germline. The CDR3 here is CASSSPRGSGGYTF. The CDR3 DNA is TGTGCCAGCAGCTCACCGAGGGGGTCGGGCGGCTACACCTTC.

The J gene is TRBJ2-5, the V gene TRBV7-3; no reliable D call. The V gene lost 5 bases and the J gene lost 5 bases, with 12 bases spanning the gap. Germline assignment: CDR1 SGHTA and CDR2 FQGTGA. This CDR3 comprises 13 residues. The CDR3 spells CASSPSAWETQYF. As DNA, the CDR3 is TGTGCCAGCAGCCCTAGTGCTTGGGAGACCCAGTACTTC.

The chain couples TRBV7-9 to TRBJ1-3; 7 positions agree with TRBD1. J gave up 2 bases and V 5 bases, and 6 bases lay outside the gene matches. Germline assignment: CDR1 SEHNR and CDR2 FQNEAQ (reference sequence). The CDR3 sequence is 15 residues long. Here the CDR3 reads CASSTGEEAGNTIYF. CDR3 DNA sequence: TGTGCCAGCAGCACAGGGGAGGAAGCTGGAAACACCATATATTTT.

J is TRBJ2-7 and V is TRBV4-3; tentatively, D is TRBD1 (6 bases). Trimming stripped 4 bases from V and 4 bases from J, with 14 bases between. Germline CDR1 reads LGHNA; CDR2 reads YSLEER. The CDR3 totals 14 residues. The CDR3 here is CASSRGQGSYEQYF. DNA of the CDR3: TGCGCCAGCAGCCGGGGGCAGGGGTCTTACGAGCAGTACTTC.

The chain combines TRBV7-2 with TRBJ1-1; no firm D call. The V gene lost 1 base and the J gene lost 1 base, with 7 bases spanning the gap. The CDR3 is 14 residues long. Per the germline V gene, CDR1 is SGHTA and CDR2 is FQGNSA. DNA for the CDR3: TGTGCCAGCAGCTTAGAGTCCGGGAACACTGAAGCTTTCTTT. It yields the protein CASSLESGNTEAFF.